The 4 T cell receptor beta chains presented below share a single source sample, sequenced in a study of patients and donors after allogeneic stem cell transplantation. MiXCR, run by TCRdb on the RT-PCR reads, gives a single entry per CDR3 protein. The sample consists of about 150,000 distinct CDR3 sequences, approximately 40% of them appearing once. Sequencing was done on a sample of blood, either unsorted or a sorted T cell fraction (not recorded which). The receptors shown here come from a human donor who was either an allogeneic HSCT recipient or a stem cell or donor lymphocyte infusion donor (not recorded which). It is not recorded whose cells these are; they may come from a transplant donor.

This chain connects TRBV29-1 to TRBJ2-1; D is perhaps TRBD1 (7 bases). Trimming stripped 7 bases from V and 5 bases from J, with 24 bases between. This CDR3 is 16 amino acids long. Germline CDR1 SQVTM, CDR2 ANQGSEA. CDR3 amino acids: CSGWGQTGLLNNEQFF. In DNA, the CDR3 is TGCAGCGGGTGGGGACAGACGGGACTTTTGAACAATGAGCAGTTCTTC.

This rearrangement joins TRBV12-3 or TRBV12-4 to TRBJ1-5; D is possibly TRBD1 (5 bases). The ends were cut back, 6 bases at V and 13 bases at J, with 16 bases in the middle. This CDR3 comprises 12 residues. This chain's CDR3 is CASSRAERRQHF. The CDR3 bases are TGTGCCAGCAGCAGGGCAGAAAGGCGTCAGCATTTT.

This clonotype occurred a few times. This rearrangement joins TRBV6-5 to TRBJ2-2; D not certain. Looked up from germline, CDR1 is MNHEY and CDR2 is SVGAGI. The CDR3 length is 16 residues. Between the trimmed V and J ends, which lost 1 base and 4 bases, there was a span of 13 bases. The CDR3: CASSYFGLFGTGELFF. The CDR3 DNA reads as TGTGCCAGCAGTTACTTCGGGCTATTCGGCACCGGGGAGCTGTTTTTT.

This clonotype has a handful of counts. J is TRBJ1-4 and V is TRBV28; possible D gene TRBD1, 6 bases. Germline-derived CDR1 and CDR2 are MDHEN and SYDVKM. The CDR3 runs to 13 residues. Trimming left V 6 bases short and J 12 bases short, with 17 bases between. The CDR3 is CASRRALGHQLFF. For the CDR3, the DNA is TGTGCCAGCAGAAGGGCCCTGGGACATCAACTGTTTTTT.